Presented here are 24 T cell receptor beta chains from one specimen sequenced in a study of T-cell reconstitution after alpha-beta-depleted transplantation in children. It was with unique molecular identifiers that the TCRbeta library was prepared. TCRdb used MiXCR to reprocess the PCR reads, holding one entry per CDR3 protein. The sample yields roughly 790,000 distinct CDR3 sequences, 16% seen once. Sequences were derived from PBMCs, mostly from graft donor cells, sampled 360 days after TCRalphabeta/CD19-depleted stem cell transplant. These receptors were taken from a male patient between 10 and 17 years old who had a stem cell transplant for acute lymphoblastic leukemia, so the T cells may come from the graft donor.

This rearrangement joins TRBV5-1 to TRBJ2-7; D may match TRBD1 or TRBD2 (5 bases each). The germline V and J ends were trimmed by 4 bases and 0 bases, with 20 bases remaining between them. Germline V gene lookup returns CDR1 SGHRS and CDR2 YFSETQ. The CDR3 covers 17 residues. The chain's CDR3 is CASSQTRGTVSSYEQYF. CDR3 DNA: TGCGCCAGCAGCCAAACTCGAGGGACGGTAAGCTCCTACGAGCAGTACTTC.

The chain links TRBV5-1 to TRBJ1-1; the D is unclear. From germline, CDR1 is SGHRS and CDR2 YFSETQ. The CDR3 has 15 amino acids. Trimming left V 0 bases short and J 0 bases short, with 9 bases between. CDR3 DNA: TGCGCCAGCAGCTTGGCCCGGGTTTTGAACACTGAAGCTTTCTTT. Translation gives CASSLARVLNTEAFF. The entire variable domain, with the rest obtained from reference TRBV5-1 and TRBJ1-1, is as follows: KAGVTQTPRYLIKTRGQQVTLSCSPISGHRSVSWYQQTPGQGLQFLFEYFSETQRNKGNFPGRFSGRQFSNSRSEMNVSTLELGDSALYLCASSLARVLNTEAFFGQGTRLTVV.

The rearrangement uses TRBV19 and TRBJ2-2; possibly TRBD1 for D (5 bases). The V gene's germline CDR1 is LNHDA and CDR2 SQIVND (reference sequence). Trimming removed 8 bases from V and 3 bases from J, with 7 bases in between. The CDR3 covers 12 residues. The CDR3 spells CASEGDTGELFF. CDR3 bases: TGTGCCAGTGAAGGGGACACCGGGGAGCTGTTTTTT.

This clonotype was detected a few times. The junction departs from germline at one end; a sequencing error may be responsible. J is TRBJ2-1 and V is TRBV5-1; 12 bases map to TRBD2. The CDR3 extends over 15 amino acids. The germline CDR1 and CDR2 sequences are SGHRS and YFSETQ. CDR3 DNA sequence: TGTGCCAGCAGCTTAGCCGGACTAGCGGGAAATGAGCAGTTCTTC. Translation gives CASSLAGLAGNEQFF.

The V and J genes are TRBV28 and TRBJ1-6; 10 bases align to TRBD1. Germline CDR1 and CDR2: MDHEN and SYDVKM. The junction had 9 bases not matched to a gene; V was cut back by 6 bases and J by 7 bases. The CDR3 totals 16 residues. Here the CDR3 DNA reads TGTGCCAGCAGCCGTACACGGGACAGGGGAAATTCACCCCTCCACTTT. Encoded protein: CASSRTRDRGNSPLHF. Combining the CDR3 with reference TRBV28 and TRBJ1-6 gives the whole variable domain DVKVTQSSRYLVKRTGEKVFLECVQDMDHENMFWYRQDPGLGLRLIYFSYDVKMKEKGDIPEGYSVSREKKERFSLILESASTNQTSMYLCASSRTRDRGNSPLHFGNGTRLTVT.

This clonotype came up a few times. The chain couples TRBV29-1 to TRBJ1-3; 7 nucleotides match TRBD1. Germline loops: CDR1 SQVTM, CDR2 ANQGSEA. This CDR3 has 16 amino acids. V trimming: 4 bases; J trimming: 3 bases; junction bases outside the gene matches: 12. The CDR3 sequence is CSVATGTAPHGNTIYF. The CDR3 bases are TGCAGCGTTGCTACCGGGACAGCCCCGCATGGAAACACCATATATTTT.

This clonotype was found a few times. The CDR3 region has the DNA TGTGCCTGGAGTGTACCCCAAGGGGCGCAGCCCCAGCATTTT. This encodes CAWSVPQGAQPQHF. The chain combines TRBV30 with TRBJ1-5, with D possibly being TRBD1 (5 bases). CDR1 is GTSNPN, CDR2 SVGIG, per germline (reference sequence). The CDR3 length is 14 residues. V was pared by 0 bases and J by 7 bases, with 13 bases between.

The chain uses TRBV5-5 and TRBJ2-1; possible D gene TRBD1, 5 bases. V was clipped by 0 bases and J by 8 bases, with 15 bases between them. Germline assignment: CDR1 SGHKS and CDR2 YYEKEE (reference sequence). The CDR3 totals 15 residues. The CDR3 region has the DNA TGTGCCAGCAGCTTGGTGTTTTTCAGGGTGGATGAGCAGTTCTTC. Residues: CASSLVFFRVDEQFF.

The chain combines TRBV7-6 with TRBJ2-2; the D gene is possibly TRBD2 (5 bases). V lost 1 base to trimming and J lost 0 bases, with 9 bases between them. CDR3 length: 16 residues. Germline lookup yields CDR1 SGHVS and CDR2 FNYEAQ. The CDR3, as DNA: TGTGCCAGCAGCTTAGAAGCGGTAACGAACACCGGGGAGCTGTTTTTT. It yields the protein CASSLEAVTNTGELFF.

V is TRBV11-2 and J is TRBJ2-1; D is possibly TRBD2 (6 bases). The CDR3 covers 19 residues. V shed 6 bases and J shed 0 bases, with 24 bases lying between them. Germline V gene data show CDR1 as SGHAT and CDR2 as FQNNGV. CDR3 bases: TGTGCCAGCAGTCGCGGGGTAAATTTACCTCTAGCCTCCTACAATGAGCAGTTCTTC. Amino acids: CASSRGVNLPLASYNEQFF.

This clonotype was recorded many times. V usage is TRBV5-6 and J usage is TRBJ2-7; D may correspond to TRBD1 or TRBD2 (5 bases each). Deletions cut 0 bases from V and 2 bases from J, with 9 bases between. The CDR3 consists of 14 residues. Germline CDR1 is SGHDT and CDR2 is YYEEEE. The CDR3 region has the DNA TGTGCCAGCAGCTTGGGGGAGACAGCCTACGAGCAGTACTTC. It yields the protein CASSLGETAYEQYF.

This clonotype occurred many times. The V and J genes are TRBV2 and TRBJ2-1, with D uncertain. The germline V gene encodes CDR1 SNHLY and CDR2 FYNNEI. The CDR3 totals 14 residues. V was trimmed by 8 bases and J by 8 bases, leaving 19 bases between them. CDR3 DNA sequence: TGTGCCAGCCGAGAAAAGCAAGTGGTCCATGAGCAGTTCTTC. Translating it yields CASREKQVVHEQFF.

This chain uses TRBV4-1 with TRBJ2-5; TRBD1 or TRBD2 may be the D gene (5 bases each). CDR1 MGHRA and CDR2 YSYEKL come from the germline V gene. CDR3 size: 15 residues. The V end lost 1 base, the J end lost 6 bases, and 15 bases lay between the germline ends. CDR3 DNA sequence: TGCGCCAGCAGCCAAGGGGTGGGGGAGCCAAAGACCCAGTACTTC. This encodes CASSQGVGEPKTQYF.

This clonotype was seen a few times. The rearrangement joins TRBV3-1 to TRBJ2-1; 7 nucleotides match TRBD2. Germline trimming cut 5 bases from V and 8 bases from J; bases unmatched to any gene: 12. Germline CDR1 is LGHDT and CDR2 is YNNKEL (reference sequence). The CDR3 runs to 15 residues. CDR3 DNA: TGTGCCAGCAGCGATCGGGGGGACCGGCCGTATGAGCAGTTCTTC. This gives the protein CASSDRGDRPYEQFF.

This clonotype was counted only a few times. The rearrangement links TRBV5-1 to TRBJ2-7, with a weak D call TRBD2 (5 bases). V dropped 4 bases and J dropped 4 bases, with 9 bases sitting between them. CDR1 and CDR2 (germline): SGHRS, YFSETQ. The length of the CDR3 is 12 residues. The CDR3 DNA reads TGCGCCAGCAGCCACGAGGGATACGAGCAGTACTTC. Its translation: CASSHEGYEQYF.

This clonotype was counted a few times. The CDR3 spells CASSLVTSGYEQFF. In DNA form, the CDR3 reads TGTGCCAGCAGCTTAGTTACTAGCGGGTATGAGCAGTTCTTC. The chain joins TRBV7-9 to TRBJ2-1; 9 bases match TRBD2. Germline V gene sequence: CDR1 SEHNR, CDR2 FQNEAQ (reference sequence). The CDR3 extends over 14 amino acids. V trimming: 1 base; J trimming: 8 bases; junction bases outside the gene matches: 3.

The chain recombines TRBV9 with TRBJ2-7; D might be TRBD2 (6 bases). This CDR3 region has 15 residues. Trimming cost V 0 bases and J 2 bases, with 12 bases left between them. Germline V gene sequence: CDR1 SGDLS, CDR2 YYNGEE. The CDR3 DNA follows: TGTGCCAGCAGCGTAGAGTACGGGAGCACCTACGAGCAGTACTTC. Translation gives CASSVEYGSTYEQYF. Filled out from reference TRBV9 and TRBJ2-7, the complete variable domain reads DSGVTQTPKHLITATGQRVTLRCSPRSGDLSVYWYQQSLDQGLQFLIQYYNGEERAKGNILERFSAQQFPDLHSELNLSSLELGDSALYFCASSVEYGSTYEQYFGPGTRLTVT.

The sample holds many counts of this clonotype. CDR3: CASSQGGGGVRGELFF. The CDR3 DNA follows: TGTGCCAGCAGCCAGGGGGGTGGCGGCGTTAGAGGGGAGCTGTTTTTT. The genes are TRBV4-2 and TRBJ2-2; D is possibly TRBD2 (6 bases). Germline-derived CDR1 and CDR2 are LGHNA and YNFKEQ. The length of the CDR3 is 16 residues. Trimming removed 3 bases at V and 8 bases at J, with 19 bases between.

This clonotype appeared a few times. This CDR3 reads CASSQNIPIIRGNGYEQYF. The CDR3 nucleotides are TGCGCCAGCAGCCAAAATATACCCATCATCCGGGGGAACGGATACGAGCAGTACTTC. This sequence joins TRBV4-1 and TRBJ2-7; a weak D match, TRBD2 (6 bases). The CDR3 runs 19 residues. The germline CDR1 and CDR2 sequences are MGHRA and YSYEKL. Trimming took 2 bases from V and 4 from J, leaving 27 bases between them.

The chain joins TRBV5-5 to TRBJ2-2, with no clear D. The length of the CDR3 is 14 residues. V shed 0 bases and J shed 5 bases, with 8 bases lying between them. Germline V lookup: CDR1 SGHKS, CDR2 YYEKEE (reference sequence). The CDR3 here is CASSLASRTGELFF. The CDR3 bases are TGTGCCAGCAGCTTGGCCTCGAGGACCGGGGAGCTGTTTTTT. The variable domain in full, completed from reference TRBV5-5 and TRBJ2-2, reads DAGVTQSPTHLIKTRGQQVTLRCSPISGHKSVSWYQQVLGQGPQFIFQYYEKEERGRGNFPDRFSARQFPNYSSELNVNALLLGDSALYLCASSLASRTGELFFGEGSRLTVL.

This clonotype was detected many times. The chain combines TRBV10-3 with TRBJ1-1; the match to TRBD1 covers 9 bases. CDR1 and CDR2 (germline): ENHRY, SYGVKD. V trimming: 9 bases; J trimming: 4 bases; junction bases outside the gene matches: 3. The length of the CDR3 is 12 residues. CDR3 DNA sequence: TGTGCCATGGGACAGGGAGGCACTGAAGCTTTCTTT. Amino acids: CAMGQGGTEAFF.

This clonotype was counted ten times or more. The chain couples TRBV5-1 to TRBJ2-7; no clear D. This CDR3 is built from 11 residues. Germline assignment: CDR1 SGHRS and CDR2 YFSETQ. Trimming cost V 5 bases and J 4 bases, with 7 bases left between them. The CDR3 DNA reads as TGCGCCAGCAGGGAAGATTACGAGCAGTACTTC. Translation: CASREDYEQYF.

The sample holds a few counts of this clonotype. The rearrangement links TRBV3-1 to TRBJ2-1, with 8 bases that match TRBD1. Germline V CDR1 and CDR2: LGHDT, YNNKEL (reference sequence). The CDR3 totals 15 residues. Losses at the gene ends were 2 bases for V and 7 bases for J; bases not matched to a gene: 7. The CDR3 protein is CASSQPGQATNEQFF. The DNA for the CDR3 is TGTGCCAGCAGCCAACCGGGACAGGCGACTAATGAGCAGTTCTTC.

This rearrangement joins TRBV6-6 to TRBJ1-2; unclear D gene. CDR1 is MNHNY and CDR2 is SVGAGI in the germline V gene (reference sequence). This CDR3 spans 12 amino acids. V shed 2 bases and J shed 6 bases, with 7 bases lying between them. The CDR3 bases are TGTGCCAGCAGTTACGCGGAAGATGGCTACACCTTC. It yields the protein CASSYAEDGYTF.